Here is one T cell receptor (beta chain) with its context. Its antigen specificity is not known. No base qualities exist here, and no much larger clone lies one base off it. Libraries were constructed by the immunoSEQ multiplex PCR assay. As for the authors' bioinformatics: A statistical classification framework was built to diagnose cytomegalovirus status from the catalog of TCR beta chain sequences. TCRdb's version of the immuneACCESS table is confined to in-frame rearrangements and falls short of the full clone set. An unresolved V gene accounts for under half of the shortfall where checked; the remainder is of unknown origin. D and trimming were read from the DNA, whereas the V and J calls and clone size are those reported in that table. The sample data list 150,000 to 170,000 clones, and around 88% of these were observed just once. The leading ten clones occupy 20% to 25% of the sample. The donors belonged to the validation cohort of 90 to 150 subjects, which was separate from the approximately 700-subject first cohort.

This specimen comes from a study of cytomegalovirus exposure and HLA in healthy donors (dated by TCRdb to 2016 to 2017). Study-wide context: According to a later analysis, the 120 or so validation repertoires were produced on the same platform as the roughly 600 repertoires of the first cohort. The study aimed to test whether signatures of past pathogen exposure could be identified by cataloging public T cell receptors. Besides the first cohort of approximately 670 subjects, a separate validation cohort made up of 120 or so different subjects was used. High-throughput TCR immunosequencing, statistical association of individual TCRs with disease status, and machine learning were combined to predict cytomegalovirus infection status. The full study reports these points: Most TCR sequences were seen in very few donors, while some public TCRs were found in many individuals. The study listed 150 to 200 TCR beta chains as associated with cytomegalovirus. Cytomegalovirus status was reported to be diagnosed by the classifier with high specificity and sensitivity in both the original and validation cohorts. It was suggested by the authors that the approach could potentially be generalized to other disease states and immunological phenotypes. A later analysis lacked HLA typing for the validation cohort, so it scored co-occurrence in that cohort across all 120 or so repertoires. In a later analysis, TCRs clustered in the first cohort were found to also tend to co-occur in the 130 or so validation repertoires, with 94% of cluster scores above 0. A few of the identified cytomegalovirus-associated TCR beta chains were confirmed in vitro to be specific for cytomegalovirus antigens.

Sample: PBMCs. This receptor was taken from a man younger than 35 in good health and CMV-seropositive.

At the DNA level, the sequence is TGTGCCAGCAACCCTAGCGGGGGGGCCGTAGAGACCCAGTACTTC. This yields the protein CASNPSGGAVETQYF. The chain is encoded by TRBV9 joined to TRBJ2-5; 12 of the junction bases match TRBD2. The germline V gene supplies CDR1 SGDLS and CDR2 YYNGEE. There are 15 amino acids in the CDR3, from cysteine to phenylalanine inclusive. Left in the record is the CDR3 DNA by itself, 45 bases read in frame from the first base. V is trimmed back by 6 bases and J by 4 bases, and the junction contains 7 bases that no gene match accounts for.